This T cell receptor (beta chain) was identified during a study of regulatory T cells in long-lasting Graves disease (dated by TCRdb to the early 2020s). In terms of the full investigation: In the newly diagnosed Graves' disease group, patients had been taking antithyroid drugs for less than 3 months. This study used TCR sequencing and RNA sequencing of peripheral blood to compare persistent Graves' disease patients against newly diagnosed Graves' disease patients. The study was registered as a clinical trial and conducted in China. A total of about 33 samples underwent TCR sequencing, from roughly 13 patients with persistent Graves' disease and 20 or so patients with newly diagnosed Graves' disease.

Per the publication, the time point label means: newly diagnosed GD, antithyroid drugs for less than 3 months. For both TCR sequencing and RNA sequencing, RNA was extracted from PBMCs in TRIzol. The diagnosis of Graves' disease followed American Thyroid Association guidelines. Patients were recruited from an endocrinology department in Xi'an, China. Each patient gave 8.5 to 9.5 milliliters of peripheral blood, collected in an EDTA anticoagulant tube. Ficoll Paque Plus density gradient separation was used to isolate PBMCs, and no further T cell sorting was performed. An Agilent 2100 Bioanalyzer and agarose gel were used to assess RNA quality, and a NanoDrop 2000 was used to measure RNA concentration. Paper-wide results and their limitations: Compared with newly diagnosed patients, patients with persistent Graves' disease had lower TCR Shannon entropy and fewer highly expanded clones, which suggests clonal expansion. Sequencing and analysis were restricted to the TCR beta chain. Only peripheral blood was studied, because thyroid tissue, the primary lesion, was inaccessible. Persistent disease showed preferential use of TRBV28, TRBJ1-2 and TRBJ2-5, whereas newly diagnosed disease favored TRBV20-1 and TRBJ2-1. The authors acknowledged the small sample size as a limitation that may reduce accuracy. A larger number of public clonotypes was shared among persistent patients (approximately 3,000) than among newly diagnosed patients (about 990).

Germline trimming: 4 bases from V, 12 bases from J; junction bases outside gene matches: 15. CDR1 and CDR2 are read off the germline V gene (reference sequence) as LGHDT and YNNKEL. The CDR3 has 15 amino acids, counting the end cysteine and phenylalanine. Kept here is only the CDR3 DNA, which spans 45 bases and is read in frame from base 1. This clonotype was seen repeatedly, ten times or more. Its antigen has not been determined. No much larger clonotype is one base removed from it; base qualities were not supplied. The library was generated by multiplex PCR. The sequencer listed for this sample is Illumina HiSeq 4000. TCR beta libraries were built with iRepertoire HTBI primers and Arm-PCR amplification of CDR3 regions. Gel purification was performed on PCR products prior to sequencing. Processing in the source paper ran as follows. Gene usage analysis of CDR3 amino acid clonotypes relied on the roughly 60 TRBV and 15 or so TRBJ segments identified across samples. COPE and FqMerger were used to merge the filtered high-quality paired reads into contigs. Contigs were aligned with BLAST to IMGT TRBV, TRBD and TRBJ reference genes, and CDR3 was defined per IMGT. Any clonotype with a frequency above 0.1% was classified as a highly expanded clone. Shannon entropy was used to measure repertoire diversity, and the Gini coefficient was used to measure V-J evenness. A clonotype found in more than one individual was treated as public. TCRdb reworked the public reads: Q25 trimming with fastp, MiXCR clone assembly, productive beta chains retained. Rows with one shared CDR3 protein collapse into an entry with the most common genes and DNA. The V and J calls here are based on TCRdb, not the publication. The sample table contains hundreds of thousands of distinct CDR3 sequences; only one count was recorded for roughly a sixth of them. 20% to 25% of the sample goes to the ten largest clones.

The sequence links TRBV3-1 to TRBJ2-7; the junction holds 10 bases that match TRBD2. This specimen was peripheral blood mononuclear cells (PBMCs), taken at new diagnosis, from a patient treated with antithyroid drugs. This TCR was sampled from a female donor with Graves disease. The CDR3 sequence is CASSRLASGRGGLYF. In nucleotides, the sequence is TGTGCCAGCAGCCGCCTGGCTAGCGGGAGAGGAGGGCTGTACTTC.